This TCR beta chain was retrieved from a study of T cell responses to AZD1222 COVID-19 vaccine. On this clone: The antigen remains unidentified.

Whole-study findings and limits: The donors showed a predominance of white British ancestry and of females, with possible underestimation of clonal diversity. Vaccination with two AZD1222 doses was followed by a rise in Spike-specific TCR breadth and depth.

Produced via immunoSEQ multiplex PCR; TCRdb's table is partial and in-frame only. In the table there are roughly 120,000 clones, 86% of which are singletons. The specimen comprised peripheral blood, sampled 28 days after the second AZD1222 dose. The receptor was isolated from an adult who received the AZD1222 COVID-19 vaccine.

The DNA of the CDR3 is TGTGCCAGCAGCATGGGACAGGGAAGATCTACGCAGTATTTT. Translation: CASSMGQGRSTQYF. The rearrangement links TRBV7-9 to TRBJ2-3; 9 bases are a match to TRBD1. The J segment lost 8 bases and the V segment lost 5 bases, leaving 8 bases of the junction unmatched. Germline lookup yields CDR1 SEHNR and CDR2 FQNEAQ (reference sequence). The CDR3 is made up of 14 amino acids.